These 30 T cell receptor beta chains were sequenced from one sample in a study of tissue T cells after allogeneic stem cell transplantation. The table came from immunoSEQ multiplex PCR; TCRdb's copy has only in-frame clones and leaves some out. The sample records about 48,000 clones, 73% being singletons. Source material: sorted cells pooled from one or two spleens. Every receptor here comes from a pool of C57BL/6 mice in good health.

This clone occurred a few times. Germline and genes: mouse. CDR3 sequence: CASSGLGGRGEQYF. CDR3 bases read: TGTGCCAGCAGTGGACTGGGGGGGCGAGGGGAACAGTAC. V usage is TRBV13-3 and J usage is TRBJ2-7, with 12 bases aligning to TRBD2. Coverage ceases 1 residue before the CDR3 finishes, and the germline J gene fills in the end. V gave up 3 bases and J gave up 7 bases; unmatched junction bases: 5. CDR1 is NNHDY, CDR2 SYVADS, per germline. The CDR3 spans 14 residues.

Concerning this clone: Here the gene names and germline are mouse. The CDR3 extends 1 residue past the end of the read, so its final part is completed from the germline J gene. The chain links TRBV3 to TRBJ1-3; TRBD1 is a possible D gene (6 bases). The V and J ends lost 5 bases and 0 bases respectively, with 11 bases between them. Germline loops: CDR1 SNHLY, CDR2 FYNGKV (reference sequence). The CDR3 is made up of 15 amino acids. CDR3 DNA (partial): TGTGCCAGCAGCCGGGACAAACATTCTGGAAATACGCTCTAT. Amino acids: CASSRDKHSGNTLY. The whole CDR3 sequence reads CASSRDKHSGNTLYF.

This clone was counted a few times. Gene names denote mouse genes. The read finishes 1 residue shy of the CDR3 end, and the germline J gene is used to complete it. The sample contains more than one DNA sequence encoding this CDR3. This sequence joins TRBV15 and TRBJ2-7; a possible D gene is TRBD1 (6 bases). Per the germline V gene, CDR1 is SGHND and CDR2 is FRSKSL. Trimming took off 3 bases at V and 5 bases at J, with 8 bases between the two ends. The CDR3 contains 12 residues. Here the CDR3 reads CASSLAGDEQYF. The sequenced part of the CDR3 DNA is TGTGCCAGCAGTTTGGCAGGGGATGAACAGTAC.

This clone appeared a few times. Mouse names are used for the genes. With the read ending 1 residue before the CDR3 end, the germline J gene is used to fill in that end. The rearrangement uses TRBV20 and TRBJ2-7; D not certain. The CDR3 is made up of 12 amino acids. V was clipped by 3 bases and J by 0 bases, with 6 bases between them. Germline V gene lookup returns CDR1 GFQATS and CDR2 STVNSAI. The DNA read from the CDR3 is TGTGGTGCTAGCAGGAGCTCCTATGAACAGTAC. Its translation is CGASRSSYEQY. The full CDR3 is CGASRSSYEQYF. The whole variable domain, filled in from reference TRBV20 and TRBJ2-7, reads GALVYQYPRRTICKSGTSMRMECQAVGFQATSVAWYRQSPQKTFELIALSTVNSAIKYEQNFTQEKFPISHPNLSFSSMTVLNAYLEDRGLYLCGASRSSYEQYFGPGTRLTVL.

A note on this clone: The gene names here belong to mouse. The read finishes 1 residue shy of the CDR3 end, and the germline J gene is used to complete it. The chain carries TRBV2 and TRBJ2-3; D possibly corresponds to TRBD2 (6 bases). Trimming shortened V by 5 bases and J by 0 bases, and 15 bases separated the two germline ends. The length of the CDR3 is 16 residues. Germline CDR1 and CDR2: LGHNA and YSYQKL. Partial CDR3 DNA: TGTGCCAGCAGCGAAGCGGGGGGACTTAGTGCAGAAACGCTGTAT. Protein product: CASSEAGGLSAETLY. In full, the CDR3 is CASSEAGGLSAETLYF.

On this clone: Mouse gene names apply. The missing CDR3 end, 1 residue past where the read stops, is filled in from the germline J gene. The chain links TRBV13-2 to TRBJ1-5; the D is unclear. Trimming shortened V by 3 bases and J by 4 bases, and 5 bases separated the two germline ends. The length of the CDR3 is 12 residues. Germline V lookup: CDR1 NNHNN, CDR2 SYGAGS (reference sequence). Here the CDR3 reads CASGVQNQAPLF. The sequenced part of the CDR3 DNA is TGTGCCAGCGGTGTCCAGAACCAGGCTCCGCTT.

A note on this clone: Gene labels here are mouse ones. The DNA read from the CDR3 is TGTGCTAGCAGTAAGCAGGGGGACACCGGGCAGCTCTAC. It encodes CASSKQGDTGQLY. The whole CDR3 reads CASSKQGDTGQLYF. V gene TRBV17 combines with J gene TRBJ2-2, with TRBD1 matching 7 bases. The missing CDR3 end, 1 residue past where the read stops, is filled in from the germline J gene. The CDR3 spans 14 residues. Germline CDR1 MNHDT, CDR2 YYDKIL. The J segment lost 3 bases and the V segment lost 4 bases, leaving 2 bases of the junction unmatched.

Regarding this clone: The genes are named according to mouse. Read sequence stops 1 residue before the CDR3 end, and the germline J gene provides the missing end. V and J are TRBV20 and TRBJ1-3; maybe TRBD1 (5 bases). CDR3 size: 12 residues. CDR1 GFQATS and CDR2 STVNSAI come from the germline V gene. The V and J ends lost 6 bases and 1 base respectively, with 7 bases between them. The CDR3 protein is CGAGGSGNTLYF. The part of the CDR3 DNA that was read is TGTGGTGCCGGGGGGTCTGGAAATACGCTCTAT.

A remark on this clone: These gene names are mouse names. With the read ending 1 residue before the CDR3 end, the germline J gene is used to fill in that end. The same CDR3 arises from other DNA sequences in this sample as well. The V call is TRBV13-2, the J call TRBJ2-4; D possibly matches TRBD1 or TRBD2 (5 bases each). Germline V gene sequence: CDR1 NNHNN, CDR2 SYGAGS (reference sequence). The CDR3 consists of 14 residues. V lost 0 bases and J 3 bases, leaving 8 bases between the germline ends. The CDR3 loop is CASGDARGQNTLYF. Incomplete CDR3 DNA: TGTGCCAGCGGTGATGCTCGGGGCCAAAACACCTTGTAC.

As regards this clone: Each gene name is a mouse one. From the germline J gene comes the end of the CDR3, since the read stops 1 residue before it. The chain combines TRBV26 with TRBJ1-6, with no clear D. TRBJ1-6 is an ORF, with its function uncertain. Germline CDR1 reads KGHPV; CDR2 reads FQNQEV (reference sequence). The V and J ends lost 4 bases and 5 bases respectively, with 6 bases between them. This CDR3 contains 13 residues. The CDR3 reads CASSPGNNSPLYF. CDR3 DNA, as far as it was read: TGTGCCAGCAGTCCTGGGAATAATTCGCCCCTCTAC.

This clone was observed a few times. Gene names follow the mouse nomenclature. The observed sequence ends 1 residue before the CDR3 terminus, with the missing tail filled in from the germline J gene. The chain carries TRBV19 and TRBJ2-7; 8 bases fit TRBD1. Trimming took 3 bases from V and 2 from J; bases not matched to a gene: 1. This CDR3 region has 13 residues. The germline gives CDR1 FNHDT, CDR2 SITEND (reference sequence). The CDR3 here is CASSTGGAYEQYF. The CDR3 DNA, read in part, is TGTGCCAGCAGTACAGGGGGCGCCTATGAACAGTAC.

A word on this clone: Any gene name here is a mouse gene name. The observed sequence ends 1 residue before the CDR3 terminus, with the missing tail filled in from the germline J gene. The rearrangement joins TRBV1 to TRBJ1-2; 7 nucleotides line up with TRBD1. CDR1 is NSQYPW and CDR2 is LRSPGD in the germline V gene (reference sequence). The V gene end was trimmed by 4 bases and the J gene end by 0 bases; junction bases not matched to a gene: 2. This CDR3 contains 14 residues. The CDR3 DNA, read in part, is TGCACCTGCAGTGACAGGGGTCCAAACTCCGACTACACC. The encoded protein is CTCSDRGPNSDYT. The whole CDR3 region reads CTCSDRGPNSDYTF. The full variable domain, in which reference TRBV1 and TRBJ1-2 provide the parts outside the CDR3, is VTLLEQNPRWRLVPRGQAVNLRCILKNSQYPWMSWYQQDLQKQLQWLFTLRSPGDKEVKSLPGADYLATRVTDTELRLQVANMSQGRTLYCTCSDRGPNSDYTFGSGTRLLVI.

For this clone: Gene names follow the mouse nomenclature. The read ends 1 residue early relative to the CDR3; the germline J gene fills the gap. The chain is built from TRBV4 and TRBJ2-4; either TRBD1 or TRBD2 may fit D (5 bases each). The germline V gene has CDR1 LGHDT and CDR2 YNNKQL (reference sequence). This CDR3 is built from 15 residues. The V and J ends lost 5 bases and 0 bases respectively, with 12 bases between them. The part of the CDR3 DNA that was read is TGTGCCAGCAGCCACTGGACATTTAGTCAAAACACCTTGTAC. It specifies CASSHWTFSQNTLY. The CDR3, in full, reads CASSHWTFSQNTLYF. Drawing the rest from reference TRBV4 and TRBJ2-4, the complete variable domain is ETAVFQTPNYHVTQVGNEVSFNCKQTLGHDTMYWYKQDSKKLLKIMFSYNNKQLIVNETVPRRFSPQSSDKAHLNLRIKSVEPEDSAVYLCASSHWTFSQNTLYFGAGTRLSVL.

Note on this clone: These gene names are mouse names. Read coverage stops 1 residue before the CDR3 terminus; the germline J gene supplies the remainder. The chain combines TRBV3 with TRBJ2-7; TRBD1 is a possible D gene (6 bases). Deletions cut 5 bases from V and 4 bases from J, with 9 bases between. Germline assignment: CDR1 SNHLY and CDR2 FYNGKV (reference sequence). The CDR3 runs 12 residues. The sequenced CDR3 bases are TGTGCCAGCAGCCGGGACAAATATGAACAGTAC. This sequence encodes CASSRDKYEQY. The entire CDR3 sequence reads CASSRDKYEQYF.

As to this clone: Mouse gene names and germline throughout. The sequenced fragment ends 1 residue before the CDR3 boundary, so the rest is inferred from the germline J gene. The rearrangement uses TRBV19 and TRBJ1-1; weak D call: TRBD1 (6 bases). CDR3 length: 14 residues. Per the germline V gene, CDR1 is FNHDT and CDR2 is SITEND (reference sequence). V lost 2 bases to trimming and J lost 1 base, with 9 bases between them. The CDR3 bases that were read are TGTGCCAGCAGTATGGGGGGGCGAAACACAGAAGTCTTC. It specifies CASSMGGRNTEVF. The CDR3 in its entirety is CASSMGGRNTEVFF.

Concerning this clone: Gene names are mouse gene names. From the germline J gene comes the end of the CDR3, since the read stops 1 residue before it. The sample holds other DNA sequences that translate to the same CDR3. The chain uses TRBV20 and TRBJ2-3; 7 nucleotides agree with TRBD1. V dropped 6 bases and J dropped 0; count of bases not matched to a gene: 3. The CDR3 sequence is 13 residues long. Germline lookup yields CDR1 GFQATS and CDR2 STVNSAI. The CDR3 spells CGARQGSAETLYF. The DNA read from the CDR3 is TGTGGTGCCCGACAGGGCAGTGCAGAAACGCTGTAT. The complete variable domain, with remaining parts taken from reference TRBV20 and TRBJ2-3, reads GALVYQYPRRTICKSGTSMRMECQAVGFQATSVAWYRQSPQKTFELIALSTVNSAIKYEQNFTQEKFPISHPNLSFSSMTVLNAYLEDRGLYLCGARQGSAETLYFGSGTRLTVL.

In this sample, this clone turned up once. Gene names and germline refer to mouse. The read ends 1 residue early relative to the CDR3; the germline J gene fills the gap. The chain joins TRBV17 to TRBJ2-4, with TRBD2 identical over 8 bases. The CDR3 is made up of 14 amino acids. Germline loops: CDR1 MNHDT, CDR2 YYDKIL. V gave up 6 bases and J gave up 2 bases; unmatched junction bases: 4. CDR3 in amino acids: CASSEGGLQNTLYF. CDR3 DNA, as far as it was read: TGTGCTAGCAGCGAGGGGGGGCTTCAAAACACCTTGTAC.

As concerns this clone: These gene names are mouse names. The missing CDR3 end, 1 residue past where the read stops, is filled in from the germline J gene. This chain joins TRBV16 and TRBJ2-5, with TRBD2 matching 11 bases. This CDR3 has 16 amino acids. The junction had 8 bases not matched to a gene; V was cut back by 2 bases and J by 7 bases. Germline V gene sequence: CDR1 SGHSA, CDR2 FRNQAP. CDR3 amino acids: CASSLTGGARGNTQYF. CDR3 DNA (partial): TGTGCAAGCAGCTTAACTGGGGGGGCGCGGGGGAACACCCAGTAC.

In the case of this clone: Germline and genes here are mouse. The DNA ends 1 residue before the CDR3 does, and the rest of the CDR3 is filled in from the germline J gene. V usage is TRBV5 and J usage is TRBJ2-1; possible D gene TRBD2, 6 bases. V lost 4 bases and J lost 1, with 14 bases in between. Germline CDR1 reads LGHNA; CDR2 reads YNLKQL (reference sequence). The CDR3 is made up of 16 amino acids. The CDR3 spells CASSPENWDNYAEQFF. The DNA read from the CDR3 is TGTGCCAGCAGCCCCGAAAACTGGGACAACTATGCTGAGCAGTTC.

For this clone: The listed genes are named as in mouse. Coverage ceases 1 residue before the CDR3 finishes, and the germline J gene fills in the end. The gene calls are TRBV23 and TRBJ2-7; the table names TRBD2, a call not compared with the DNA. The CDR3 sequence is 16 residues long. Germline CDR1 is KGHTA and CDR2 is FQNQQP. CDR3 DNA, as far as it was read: TGCTCCAGCAGTCAATCGACTGGGGGGGCCTCCTATGAACAGTAC. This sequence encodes CSSSQSTGGASYEQY. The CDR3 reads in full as CSSSQSTGGASYEQYF.

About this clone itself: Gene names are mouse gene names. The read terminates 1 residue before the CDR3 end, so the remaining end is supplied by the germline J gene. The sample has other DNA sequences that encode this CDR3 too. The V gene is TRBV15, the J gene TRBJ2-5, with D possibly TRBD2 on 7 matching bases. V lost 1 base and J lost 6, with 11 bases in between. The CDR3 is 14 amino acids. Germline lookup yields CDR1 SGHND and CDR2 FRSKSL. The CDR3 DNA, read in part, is TGTGCCAGCAGTTTAGGAGGGGGGCAGGACACCCAGTAC. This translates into CASSLGGGQDTQY. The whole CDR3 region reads CASSLGGGQDTQYF.

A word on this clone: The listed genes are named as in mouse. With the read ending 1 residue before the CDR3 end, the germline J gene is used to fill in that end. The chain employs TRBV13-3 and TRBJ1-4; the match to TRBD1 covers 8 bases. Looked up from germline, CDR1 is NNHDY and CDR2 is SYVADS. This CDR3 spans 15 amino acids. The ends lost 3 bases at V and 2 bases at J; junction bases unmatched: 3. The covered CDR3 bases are TGTGCCAGCAGTGCAGGGGGCGGCTCCAACGAAAGATTATTT. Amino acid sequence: CASSAGGGSNERLF. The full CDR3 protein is CASSAGGGSNERLFF. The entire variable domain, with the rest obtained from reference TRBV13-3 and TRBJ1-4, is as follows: EAAVTQSPRSKVAVTGGKVTLSCHQTNNHDYMYWYRQDTGHGLRLIHYSYVADSTEKGDIPDGYKASRPSQENFSLILELASLSQTAVYFCASSAGGGSNERLFFGHGTKLSVL.

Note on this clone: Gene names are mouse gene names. The CDR3 region is CTCSAEAGPLSNERLFF. The covered CDR3 bases are TGCACCTGCAGTGCAGAGGCAGGGCCTCTTTCCAACGAAAGATTATTT. V gene TRBV1 combines with J gene TRBJ1-4; possible D gene TRBD1, 5 bases. The CDR3 extends 1 residue past the end of the read, so its final part is completed from the germline J gene. This CDR3 is built from 17 residues. The V and J ends lost 0 bases and 0 bases respectively, with 11 bases between them. Germline V lookup: CDR1 NSQYPW, CDR2 LRSPGD (reference sequence).

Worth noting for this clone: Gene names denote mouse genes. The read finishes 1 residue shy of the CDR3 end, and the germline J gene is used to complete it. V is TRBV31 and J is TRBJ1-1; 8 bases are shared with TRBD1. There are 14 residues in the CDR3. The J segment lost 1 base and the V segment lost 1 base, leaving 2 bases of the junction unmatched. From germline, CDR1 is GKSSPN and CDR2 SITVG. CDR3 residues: CAWSPGTGNTEVFF. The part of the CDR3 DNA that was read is TGTGCCTGGAGTCCCGGGACAGGGAACACAGAAGTCTTC. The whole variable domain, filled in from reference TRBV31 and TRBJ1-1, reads AQTIHQWPVAEIKAVGSPLSLGCTIKGKSSPNLYWYWQATGGTLQQLFYSITVGQVESVVQLNLSASRPKDDQFILSTEKLLLSHSGFYLCAWSPGTGNTEVFFGKGTRLTVV.

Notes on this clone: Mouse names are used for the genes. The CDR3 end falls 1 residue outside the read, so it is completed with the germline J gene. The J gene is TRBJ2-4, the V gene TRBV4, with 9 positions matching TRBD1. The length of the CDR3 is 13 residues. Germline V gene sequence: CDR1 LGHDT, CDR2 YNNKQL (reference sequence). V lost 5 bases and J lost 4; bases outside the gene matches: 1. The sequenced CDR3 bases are TGTGCCAGCAGCCGGACAGGGGAAAACACCTTGTAC. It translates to CASSRTGENTLY. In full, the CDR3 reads CASSRTGENTLYF.

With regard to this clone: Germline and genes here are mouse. The CDR3: CASSQGLGDTGQLYF. The CDR3 DNA, read in part, is TGTGCCAGCTCTCAGGGACTGGGGGACACCGGGCAGCTCTAC. V gene TRBV12-2 combines with J gene TRBJ2-2, with 11 bases aligning to TRBD2. The CDR3 extends 1 residue past the end of the read, so its final part is completed from the germline J gene. The CDR3 sequence is 15 residues long. From germline, CDR1 is SGHLS and CDR2 HYDKME. The V gene end was trimmed by 2 bases and the J gene end by 3 bases; junction bases not matched to a gene: 1.

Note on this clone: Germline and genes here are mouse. The CDR3 bases that were read are TGTGCCAGCGGTGAGTGGGACAGAAACTCCGACTACACC. This gives the protein CASGEWDRNSDYT. The CDR3 in its entirety is CASGEWDRNSDYTF. This rearrangement joins TRBV13-2 to TRBJ1-2; 7 bases agree with TRBD1. The sequenced fragment ends 1 residue before the CDR3 boundary, so the rest is inferred from the germline J gene. This CDR3 region has 14 residues. The V gene's germline CDR1 is NNHNN and CDR2 SYGAGS (reference sequence). Trimming at V came to 2 bases and at J to 1 base, leaving 2 bases not matched to a gene.

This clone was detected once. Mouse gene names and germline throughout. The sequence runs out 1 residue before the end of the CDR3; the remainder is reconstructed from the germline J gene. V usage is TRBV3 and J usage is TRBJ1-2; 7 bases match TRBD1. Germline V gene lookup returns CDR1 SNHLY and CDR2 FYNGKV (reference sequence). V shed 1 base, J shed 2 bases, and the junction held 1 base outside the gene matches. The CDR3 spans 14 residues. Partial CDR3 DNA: TGTGCCAGCAGCTTAGACAGGGGCAACTCCGACTACACC. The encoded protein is CASSLDRGNSDYT. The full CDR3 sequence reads CASSLDRGNSDYTF.

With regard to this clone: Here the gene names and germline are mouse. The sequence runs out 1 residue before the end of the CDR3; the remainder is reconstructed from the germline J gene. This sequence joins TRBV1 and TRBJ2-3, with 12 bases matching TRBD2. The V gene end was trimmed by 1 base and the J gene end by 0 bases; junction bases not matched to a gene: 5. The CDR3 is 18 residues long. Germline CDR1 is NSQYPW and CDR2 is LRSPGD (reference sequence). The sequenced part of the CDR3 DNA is TGCACCTGCAGTGCAGCCGGGACTGGGGGGTCTAGTGCAGAAACGCTGTAT. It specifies CTCSAAGTGGSSAETLY. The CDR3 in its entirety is CTCSAAGTGGSSAETLYF.

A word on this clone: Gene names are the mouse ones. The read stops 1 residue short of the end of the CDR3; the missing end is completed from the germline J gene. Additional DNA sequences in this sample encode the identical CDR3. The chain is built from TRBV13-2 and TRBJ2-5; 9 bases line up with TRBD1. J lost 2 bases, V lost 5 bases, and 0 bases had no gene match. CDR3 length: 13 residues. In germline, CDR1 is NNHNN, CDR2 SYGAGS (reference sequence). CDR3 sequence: CASGGQGQDTQYF. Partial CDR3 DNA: TGTGCCAGCGGGGGACAGGGCCAAGACACCCAGTAC.